Listed below are T cell receptor beta chains from one sample, sequenced in a study of T cells in Graves' hyperthyroidism and ophthalmopathy. TCRdb passed the multiplex PCR reads through MiXCR, listing each CDR3 protein once. The sample holds around 300,000 distinct CDR3 sequences; 25% are singletons and the top ten take 25% to 30%. The sequenced sample consisted of blood. The receptors stem from a man aged 35-49 years with Graves' hyperthyroidism that later progressed to Graves' ophthalmopathy. The CDR3 runs from the conserved cysteine through the conserved F or W. Fields, in order: V gene, D gene, J gene, clone size, CDR3 protein, CDR3 DNA. A D gene is named only where the DNA matches it firmly. Size tells how often a clone was seen (once, few, many) or the class of an expanded clone, and some rows leave it out.

V: TRBV10-3
D: TRBD2
J: TRBJ2-3
size: many
CDR3: CAISDDSGSVDTQYF
DNA: TGTGCCATCAGTGATGATAGCGGGAGCGTAGATACGCAGTATTTT

V: TRBV19
D: TRBD1
J: TRBJ1-6
size: many
CDR3: CASRVQGQGNSPLHF
DNA: TGTGCCAGTAGGGTCCAGGGACAGGGGAATTCACCCCTCCACTTT

V: TRBV11-2
D: -
J: TRBJ1-2
size: -
CDR3: CASSFHRAASNYGYTF
DNA: TGTGCCAGCAGCTTTCACAGAGCAGCCTCTAACTATGGCTACACCTTC

V: TRBV12-3/TRBV12-4
D: -
J: TRBJ1-5
size: -
CDR3: CASSLGEGGNQPQHF
DNA: TGTGCCAGCAGTTTAGGGGAGGGAGGCAATCAGCCCCAGCATTTT

V: TRBV9
D: -
J: TRBJ2-7
size: many
CDR3: CASSVGAENEQYF
DNA: TGTGCCAGCAGCGTAGGAGCGGAGAACGAGCAGTACTTC

V: TRBV5-1
D: TRBD1
J: TRBJ1-2
size: many
CDR3: CASSMTGDHYYGYTF
DNA: TGCGCCAGCAGCATGACAGGGGATCACTATTATGGCTACACCTTC

V: TRBV12-3/TRBV12-4
D: -
J: TRBJ1-2
size: many
CDR3: CASSFGFVRRDSGYTF
DNA: TGTGCCAGCAGTTTCGGGTTTGTTCGGAGGGATTCGGGCTACACCTTC

V: TRBV20-1
D: -
J: TRBJ2-5
size: -
CDR3: CSASSETQYF
DNA: TGCAGTGCTAGTTCGGAGACCCAGTACTTC

V: TRBV13
D: -
J: TRBJ2-5
size: -
CDR3: CASSSGTPGETQYF
DNA: TGTGCCAGCAGCTCCGGGACACCTGGAGAGACCCAGTACTTC

V: TRBV6-2/TRBV6-3
D: TRBD1
J: TRBJ1-1
size: -
CDR3: CASSWRGPTEAFF
DNA: TGTGCCAGCAGTTGGAGGGGGCCCACTGAAGCTTTCTTT

V: TRBV5-1
D: -
J: TRBJ2-7
size: many
CDR3: CASSLANAYEQYF
DNA: TGCGCCAGCAGCTTGGCGAATGCCTACGAGCAGTACTTC

V: TRBV15
D: TRBD1
J: TRBJ2-7
size: many
CDR3: CATSIDRVGVKYEQYF
DNA: TGTGCCACCAGCATCGACAGGGTTGGGGTAAAATACGAGCAGTACTTC

V: TRBV24-1
D: -
J: TRBJ2-5
size: many
CDR3: CATSDTRTAGGETQYF
DNA: TGTGCCACCAGTGATACTAGAACCGCCGGCGGAGAGACCCAGTACTTC

V: TRBV20-1
D: TRBD2
J: TRBJ2-7
size: many
CDR3: CSARKREVSYEQYF
DNA: TGCAGTGCTAGGAAGCGGGAGGTGTCCTACGAGCAGTACTTC

V: TRBV11-3
D: -
J: TRBJ1-1
size: many
CDR3: CASSLVVRAPNTEAFF
DNA: TGTGCCAGCAGCTTAGTGGTTCGGGCCCCCAACACTGAAGCTTTCTTT